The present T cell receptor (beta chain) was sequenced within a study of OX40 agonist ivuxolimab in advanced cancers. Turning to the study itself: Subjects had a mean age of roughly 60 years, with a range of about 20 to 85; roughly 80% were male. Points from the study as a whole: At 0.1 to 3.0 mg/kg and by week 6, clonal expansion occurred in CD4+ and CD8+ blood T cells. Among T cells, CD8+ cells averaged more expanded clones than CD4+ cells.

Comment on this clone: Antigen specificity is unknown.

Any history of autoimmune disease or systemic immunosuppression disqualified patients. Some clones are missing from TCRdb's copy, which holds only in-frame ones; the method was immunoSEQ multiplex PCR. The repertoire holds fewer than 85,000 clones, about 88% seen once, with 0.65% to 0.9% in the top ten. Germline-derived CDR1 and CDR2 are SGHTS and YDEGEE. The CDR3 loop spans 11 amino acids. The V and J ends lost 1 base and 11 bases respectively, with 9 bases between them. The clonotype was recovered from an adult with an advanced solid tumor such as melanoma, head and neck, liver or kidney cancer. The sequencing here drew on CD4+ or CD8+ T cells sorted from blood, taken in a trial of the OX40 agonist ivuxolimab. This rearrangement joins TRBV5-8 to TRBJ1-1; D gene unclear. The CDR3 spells CASSLLGRAFF. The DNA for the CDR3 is TGTGCCAGCAGCTTGCTGGGGAGGGCTTTCTTT.